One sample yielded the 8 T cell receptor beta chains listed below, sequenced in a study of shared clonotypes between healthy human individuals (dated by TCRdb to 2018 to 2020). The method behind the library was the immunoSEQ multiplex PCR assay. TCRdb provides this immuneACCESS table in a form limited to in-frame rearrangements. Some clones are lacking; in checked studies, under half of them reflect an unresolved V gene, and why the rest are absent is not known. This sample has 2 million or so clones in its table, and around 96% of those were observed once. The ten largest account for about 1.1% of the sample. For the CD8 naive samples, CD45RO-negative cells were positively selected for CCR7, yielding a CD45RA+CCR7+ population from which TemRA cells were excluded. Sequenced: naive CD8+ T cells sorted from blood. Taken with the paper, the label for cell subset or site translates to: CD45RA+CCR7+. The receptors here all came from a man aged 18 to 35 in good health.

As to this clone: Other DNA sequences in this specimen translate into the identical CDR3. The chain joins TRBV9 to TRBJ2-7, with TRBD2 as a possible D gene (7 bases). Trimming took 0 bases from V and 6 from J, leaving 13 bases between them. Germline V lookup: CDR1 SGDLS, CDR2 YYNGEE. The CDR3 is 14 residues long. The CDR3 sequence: CASSVGGGLGEQYF. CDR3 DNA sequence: TGTGCCAGCAGCGTAGGCGGGGGCCTCGGCGAGCAGTACTTC.

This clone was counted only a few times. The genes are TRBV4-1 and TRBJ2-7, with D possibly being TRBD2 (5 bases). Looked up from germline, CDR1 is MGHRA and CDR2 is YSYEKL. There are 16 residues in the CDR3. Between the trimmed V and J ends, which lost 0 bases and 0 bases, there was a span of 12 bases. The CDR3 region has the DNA TGCGCCAGCAGCCAAGATCGGGTAGGGAGCTCCTACGAGCAGTACTTC. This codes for CASSQDRVGSSYEQYF.

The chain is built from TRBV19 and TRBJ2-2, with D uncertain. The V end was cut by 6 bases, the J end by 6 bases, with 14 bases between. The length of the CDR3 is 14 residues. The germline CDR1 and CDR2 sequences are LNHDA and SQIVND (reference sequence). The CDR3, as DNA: TGTGCCAGTAGCCTGTGGGTCAACGCCGGGGAGCTGTTTTTT. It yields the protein CASSLWVNAGELFF.

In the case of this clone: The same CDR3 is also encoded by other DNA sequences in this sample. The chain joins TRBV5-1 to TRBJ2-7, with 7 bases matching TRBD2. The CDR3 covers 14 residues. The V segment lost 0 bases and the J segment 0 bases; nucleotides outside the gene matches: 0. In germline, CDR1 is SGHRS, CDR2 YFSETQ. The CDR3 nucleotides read TGCGCCAGCAGCTTGGGCGGGAGCTCCTACGAGCAGTACTTC. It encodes CASSLGGSSYEQYF.

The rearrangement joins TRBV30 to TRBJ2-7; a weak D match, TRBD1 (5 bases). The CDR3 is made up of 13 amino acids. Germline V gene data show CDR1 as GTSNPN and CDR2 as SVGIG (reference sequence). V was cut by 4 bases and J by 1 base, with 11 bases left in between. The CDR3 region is CAWTTAGSYEQYF. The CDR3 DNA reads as TGTGCCTGGACCACCGCAGGGTCCTACGAGCAGTACTTC.

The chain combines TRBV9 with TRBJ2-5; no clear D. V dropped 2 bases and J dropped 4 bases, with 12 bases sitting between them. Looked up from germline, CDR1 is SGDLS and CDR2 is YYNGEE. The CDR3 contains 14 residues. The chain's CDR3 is CASSVYDDPETQYF. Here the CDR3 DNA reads TGTGCCAGCAGCGTGTACGATGACCCAGAGACCCAGTACTTC. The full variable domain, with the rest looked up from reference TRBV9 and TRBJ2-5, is DSGVTQTPKHLITATGQRVTLRCSPRSGDLSVYWYQQSLDQGLQFLIQYYNGEERAKGNILERFSAQQFPDLHSELNLSSLELGDSALYFCASSVYDDPETQYFGPGTRLLVL.

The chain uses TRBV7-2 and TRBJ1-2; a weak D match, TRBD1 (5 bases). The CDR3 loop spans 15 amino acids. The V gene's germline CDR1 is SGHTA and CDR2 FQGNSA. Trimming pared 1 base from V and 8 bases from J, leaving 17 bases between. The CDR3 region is CASSLVGWGSRGYTF. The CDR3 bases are TGTGCCAGCAGCTTAGTGGGGTGGGGGTCTCGAGGCTACACCTTC.

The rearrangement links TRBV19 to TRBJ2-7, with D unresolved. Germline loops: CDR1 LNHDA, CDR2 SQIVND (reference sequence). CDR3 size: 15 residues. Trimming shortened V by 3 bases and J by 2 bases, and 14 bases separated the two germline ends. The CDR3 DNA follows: TGTGCCAGTAGTATCGACGGCTCAGCCCCCTACGAGCAGTACTTC. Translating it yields CASSIDGSAPYEQYF.